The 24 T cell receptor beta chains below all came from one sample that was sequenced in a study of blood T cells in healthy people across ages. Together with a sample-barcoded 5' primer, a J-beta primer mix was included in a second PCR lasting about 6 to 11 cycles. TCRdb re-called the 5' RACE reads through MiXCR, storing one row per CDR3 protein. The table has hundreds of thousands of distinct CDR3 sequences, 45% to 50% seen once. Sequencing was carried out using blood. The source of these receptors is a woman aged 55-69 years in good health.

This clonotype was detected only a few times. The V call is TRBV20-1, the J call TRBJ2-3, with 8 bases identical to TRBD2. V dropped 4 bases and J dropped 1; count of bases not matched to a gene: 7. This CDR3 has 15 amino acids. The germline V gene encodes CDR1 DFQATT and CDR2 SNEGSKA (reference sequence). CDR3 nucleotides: TGCAGTGCTACTTCTACTAGCGGCCGCACAGATACGCAGTATTTT. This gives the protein CSATSTSGRTDTQYF.

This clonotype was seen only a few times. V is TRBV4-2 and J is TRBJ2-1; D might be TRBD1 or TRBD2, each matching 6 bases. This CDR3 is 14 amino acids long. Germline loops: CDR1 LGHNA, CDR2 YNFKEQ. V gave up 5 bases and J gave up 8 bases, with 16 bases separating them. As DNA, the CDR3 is TGTGCCAGCAGCACCAGAACGGGGGCCTATGAGCAGTTCTTC. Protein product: CASSTRTGAYEQFF.

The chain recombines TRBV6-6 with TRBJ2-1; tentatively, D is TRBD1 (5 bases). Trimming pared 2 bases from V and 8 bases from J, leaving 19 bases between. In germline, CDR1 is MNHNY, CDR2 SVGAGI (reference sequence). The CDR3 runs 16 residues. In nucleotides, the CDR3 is TGTGCCAGCAGTTACAAAAGCCCAGGGCCGTATTATGAGCAGTTCTTC. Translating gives CASSYKSPGPYYEQFF.

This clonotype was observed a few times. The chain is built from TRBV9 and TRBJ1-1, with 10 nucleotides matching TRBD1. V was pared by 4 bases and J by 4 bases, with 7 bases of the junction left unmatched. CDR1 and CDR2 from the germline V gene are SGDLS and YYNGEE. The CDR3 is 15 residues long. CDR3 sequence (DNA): TGTGCCAGCAGCCCCCCTCGGGACAGGGGCACTGAAGCTTTCTTT. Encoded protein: CASSPPRDRGTEAFF.

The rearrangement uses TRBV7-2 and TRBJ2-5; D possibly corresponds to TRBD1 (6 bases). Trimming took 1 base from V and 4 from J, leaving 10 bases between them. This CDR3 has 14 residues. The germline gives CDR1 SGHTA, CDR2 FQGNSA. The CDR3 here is CASSLGQVRETQYF. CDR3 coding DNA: TGTGCCAGCAGCTTAGGACAGGTTCGAGAGACCCAGTACTTC.

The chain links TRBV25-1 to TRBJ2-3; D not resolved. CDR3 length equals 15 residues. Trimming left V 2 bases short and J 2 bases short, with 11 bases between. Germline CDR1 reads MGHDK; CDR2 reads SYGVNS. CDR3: CASSEIVLNTDTQYF. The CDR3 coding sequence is TGTGCCAGCAGTGAAATCGTTCTTAACACAGATACGCAGTATTTT.

For the CDR3, the DNA is TGCGCCAGCAGCCGGGACTGGCCCCCCATCTACTATGGCTACACCTTC. Translation gives CASSRDWPPIYYGYTF. The chain employs TRBV5-1 and TRBJ1-2; tentatively, D is TRBD1 (5 bases). CDR3 length equals 16 residues. Trimming stripped 4 bases from V and 3 bases from J, with 19 bases between. Germline V gene lookup returns CDR1 SGHRS and CDR2 YFSETQ.

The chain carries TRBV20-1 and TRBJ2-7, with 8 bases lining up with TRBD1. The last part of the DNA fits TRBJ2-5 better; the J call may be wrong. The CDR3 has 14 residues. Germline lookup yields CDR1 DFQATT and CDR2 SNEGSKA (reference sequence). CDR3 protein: CSARVGTGIRTQYF. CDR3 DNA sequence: TGCAGTGCTAGAGTCGGGACAGGCATTCGGACCCAGTACTTC.

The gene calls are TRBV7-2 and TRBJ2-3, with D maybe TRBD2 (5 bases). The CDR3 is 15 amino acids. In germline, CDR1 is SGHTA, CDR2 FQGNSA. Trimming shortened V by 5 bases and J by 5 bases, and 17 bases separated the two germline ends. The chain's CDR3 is CASSPASQAEDTQYF. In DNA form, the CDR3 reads TGTGCCAGCAGCCCCGCGAGTCAAGCGGAAGATACGCAGTATTTT.

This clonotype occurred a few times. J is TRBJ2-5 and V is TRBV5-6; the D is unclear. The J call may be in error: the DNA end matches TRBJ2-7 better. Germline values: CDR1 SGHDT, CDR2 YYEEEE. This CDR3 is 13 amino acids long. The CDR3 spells CASSPGQPLEQYF. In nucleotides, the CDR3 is TGTGCCAGCAGCCCTGGGCAGCCTCTCGAGCAGTACTTC.

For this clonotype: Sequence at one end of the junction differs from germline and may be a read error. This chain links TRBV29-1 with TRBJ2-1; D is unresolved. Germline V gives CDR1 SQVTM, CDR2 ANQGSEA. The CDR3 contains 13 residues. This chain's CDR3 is CSVDESSHNEQFF. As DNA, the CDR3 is TGCAGCGTTGATGAAAGCTCCCACAATGAGCAGTTCTTC.

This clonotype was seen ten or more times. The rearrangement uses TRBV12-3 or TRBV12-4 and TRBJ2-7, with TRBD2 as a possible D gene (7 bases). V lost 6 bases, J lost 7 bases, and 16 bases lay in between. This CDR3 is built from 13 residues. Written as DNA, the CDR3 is TGTGCCAGCAGAGGCGGGGGCCTCTGGGAGCAGTACTTC. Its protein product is CASRGGGLWEQYF.

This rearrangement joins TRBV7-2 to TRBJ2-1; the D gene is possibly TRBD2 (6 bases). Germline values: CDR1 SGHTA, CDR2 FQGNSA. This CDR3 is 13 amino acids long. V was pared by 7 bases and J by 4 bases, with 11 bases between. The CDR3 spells CASILGLYNEQFF. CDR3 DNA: TGTGCCAGCATCTTGGGACTTTACAATGAGCAGTTCTTC.

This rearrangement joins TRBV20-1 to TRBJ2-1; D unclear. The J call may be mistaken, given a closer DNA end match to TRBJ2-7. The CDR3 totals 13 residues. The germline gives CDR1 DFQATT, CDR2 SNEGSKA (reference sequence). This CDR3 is CSARGWAVYEQYF. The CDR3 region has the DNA TGCAGTGCTAGGGGTTGGGCAGTTTACGAGCAGTACTTC.

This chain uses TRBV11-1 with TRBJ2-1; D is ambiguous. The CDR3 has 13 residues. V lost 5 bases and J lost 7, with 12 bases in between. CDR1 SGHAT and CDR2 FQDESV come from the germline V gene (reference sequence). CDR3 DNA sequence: TGTGCCAGCAGCCAATCGCTGGGTAATGAGCAGTTCTTC. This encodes CASSQSLGNEQFF.

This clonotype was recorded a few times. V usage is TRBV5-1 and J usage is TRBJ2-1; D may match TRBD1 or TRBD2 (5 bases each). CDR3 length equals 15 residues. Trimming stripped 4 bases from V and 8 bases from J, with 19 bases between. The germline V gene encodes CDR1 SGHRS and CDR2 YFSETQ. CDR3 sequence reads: CASSTRDPKTDEQFF. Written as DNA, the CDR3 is TGCGCCAGCAGCACCCGGGACCCTAAAACCGATGAGCAGTTCTTC.

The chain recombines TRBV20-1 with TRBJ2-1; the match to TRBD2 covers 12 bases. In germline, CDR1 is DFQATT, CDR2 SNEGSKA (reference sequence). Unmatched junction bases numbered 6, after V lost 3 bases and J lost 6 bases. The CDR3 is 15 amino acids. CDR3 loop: CSARDLAGGINEQFF. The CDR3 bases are TGCAGTGCTAGGGACCTAGCGGGAGGGATCAATGAGCAGTTCTTC.

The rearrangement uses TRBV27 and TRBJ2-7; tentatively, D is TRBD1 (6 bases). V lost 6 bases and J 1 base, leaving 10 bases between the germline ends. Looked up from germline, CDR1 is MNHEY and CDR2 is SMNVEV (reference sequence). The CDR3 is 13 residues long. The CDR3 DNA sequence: TGTGCCAGCAGACGGACAGATTCCTACGAGCAGTACTTC. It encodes CASRRTDSYEQYF.

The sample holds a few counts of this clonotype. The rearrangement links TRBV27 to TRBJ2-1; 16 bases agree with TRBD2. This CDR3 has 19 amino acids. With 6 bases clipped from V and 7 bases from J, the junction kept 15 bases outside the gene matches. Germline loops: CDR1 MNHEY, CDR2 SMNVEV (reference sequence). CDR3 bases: TGTGCCAGCAGACCTTCGACAGGGTGGGGACTAGCGGGAGGGAATGAGCAGTTCTTC. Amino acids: CASRPSTGWGLAGGNEQFF.

Here the CDR3 DNA reads TGTGCCATCAGTGCCAACAGGGACAATGAGCAGTTCTTC. The encoded protein is CAISANRDNEQFF. J is TRBJ2-1 and V is TRBV10-3; D is possibly TRBD1 (6 bases). The V end lost 4 bases, the J end lost 5 bases, and 9 bases lay between the germline ends. Germline CDR1 is ENHRY and CDR2 is SYGVKD. This CDR3 is built from 13 residues.

CDR3 DNA: TGCAGCGTTGGGACAGGGGCCTACGAGCAGTACTTC. It specifies CSVGTGAYEQYF. V is TRBV29-1 and J is TRBJ2-7; 9 bases agree with TRBD1. Germline values: CDR1 SQVTM, CDR2 ANQGSEA. The length of the CDR3 is 12 residues. J lost 2 bases, V lost 4 bases, and 0 bases had no gene match.

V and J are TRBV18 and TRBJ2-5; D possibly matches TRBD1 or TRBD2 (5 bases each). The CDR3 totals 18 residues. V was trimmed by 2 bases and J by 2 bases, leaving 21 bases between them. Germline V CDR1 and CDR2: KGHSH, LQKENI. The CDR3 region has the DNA TGTGCCAGCTCACCAACCCCTCCCTCCGGGACCCGGCAAGAGACCCAGTACTTC. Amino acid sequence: CASSPTPPSGTRQETQYF.

The CDR3 protein is CASSQDRVRASSYNEQYF. DNA of the CDR3: TGCGCCAGCAGCCAGGACAGGGTACGTGCGAGCTCCTACAATGAGCAGTACTTC. The chain links TRBV5-1 to TRBJ2-5; 8 bases fit TRBD1. J was trimmed by 11 bases and V by 4 bases; bases with no gene match: 25. CDR3 size: 18 residues. Germline-derived CDR1 and CDR2 are SGHRS and YFSETQ.

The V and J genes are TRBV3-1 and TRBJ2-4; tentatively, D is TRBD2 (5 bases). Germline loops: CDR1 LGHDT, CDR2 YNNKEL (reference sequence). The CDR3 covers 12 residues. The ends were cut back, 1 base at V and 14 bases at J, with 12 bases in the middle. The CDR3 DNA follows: TGTGCCAGCAGCCAAGCGGCAGCGGCCAAGTACTTC. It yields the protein CASSQAAAAKYF.